Sequencing of this T cell receptor beta chain was carried out in a study of blood T cell repertoires in COVID-19 (dated by TCRdb to the early 2020s). Context from the whole study: Samples covering the acute and convalescent phases of COVID-19 were provided by collaborators in the United States, Italy and Spain. Where available, HLA class I and class II types were obtained from metadata supplied by the sample provider rather than from assay-based typing. Sample metadata almost always included a de-identified subject ID, COVID-19 status, age in years and sex. The repertoires were released in a freely available public database meant as a resource for research on the immune response to SARS-CoV-2. The prospective study material was composed of cDNA or gDNA derived from T cells, B-cell-depleted T cells, or PBMCs. The dataset comprised deeply sampled blood TCRbeta repertoires from subjects exposed to, actively infected with, or recovered from COVID-19. The samples were drawn from two sources: the first 160 participants of the ongoing ImmuneRACE study, and 950 to 1,500 subjects contributed by 6 global collaborators. What the authors observed across the whole study: Clinical and demographic metadata were provided uncurated, with the amount varying by source and participant.

Each collaborating institution followed its own protocols to collect whole blood in K2EDTA tubes. For TCRbeta analysis, collaborators shipped samples in one of three forms: frozen whole blood, isolated PBMCs, or DNA extracted from either of those sample types. TCRbeta CDR3 regions were amplified from genomic DNA by means of the immunoSEQ Assay, a bias-controlled multiplex PCR. The paper's processing steps were these. Nucleated cell counts per sample were estimated from amplification of reference gene primers within the assay. To quantify the absolute abundance of each unique TCRbeta CDR3 rearrangement, sequence reads were collapsed and filtered. For each sample, productive Simpson clonality was calculated as the square root of Simpson's diversity index over productive rearrangements. In TCRdb, the immuneACCESS table is reduced to in-frame sequences with V and J assigned. These tables do not hold every clone; where another copy was compared, an unresolved V gene accounts for under half, and the others remain unexplained. The D gene and trimming were derived from the DNA, and the V and J assignments and clone size from that table. In all, the sample holds just over 95,000 clones, and roughly 87% of those were seen once. The top ten constitute about 18% of the sample.

Including the terminal cysteine and phenylalanine, the CDR3 comprises 14 residues. Only the CDR3 portion is preserved as DNA: 42 bases, with reading frame beginning at the first base. Reading the germline V gene (reference sequence) gives CDR1 DFQATT and CDR2 SNEGSKA. V and J are truncated by 3 bases and 1 base respectively, leaving an intervening sequence of 11 bases. Points on this clone: Its cognate antigen has yet to be identified. No clone much larger than this one lies a single base away; base qualities are absent.

The TCR was taken from a man aged 80 or over with acute or convalescent COVID-19. The chain is assembled from TRBV20-1 and TRBJ2-3; possibly the D gene is TRBD1, per 5 matching bases. The sample was peripheral blood. Read as DNA, the sequence is TGCAGTGCTAGTATAAGGGGCCGCACAGATACGCAGTATTTT. Its protein product is CSASIRGRTDTQYF.